Listed below are T cell receptor beta chains from one sample, sequenced in a study of blood T cell repertoires in COVID-19. Here immunoSEQ multiplex PCR was the method, and the copy in TCRdb shows in-frame clones only, minus some. Of over 200,000 clones listed, less than 85% are singletons. Sequencing was performed on PBMCs or T cells enriched from blood (not recorded which). Every receptor here comes from a man between 60 and 70 years old who had recovered from COVID-19. Each CDR3 is given with its conserved first and last residue. Each record gives: D gene, J gene, clone size, V gene, CDR3 protein. The D gene is left open where the match is weak. A row's size may be missing; if present it is once, few, many or a size class.

>NA|TRBJ1-2|few|TRBV18
CASSPANYGYTF
>TRBD1|TRBJ1-1|NA|TRBV19
CASTGTGGSTEAFF
>NA|TRBJ2-7|NA|TRBV19
CASSTEAAGPYEQYF
>TRBD1|TRBJ1-1|NA|TRBV10-3
CAISSQGDTEAFF
>NA|TRBJ2-2|many|TRBV7-9
CASSQDTNTGELFF
>NA|TRBJ1-1|NA|TRBV3-1/TRBV3-2
CASSQDRSNTEAFF
>NA|TRBJ2-1|NA|TRBV24-1
CATSDPAETSSYNEQFF
>NA|TRBJ1-4|NA|TRBV9
CASSLRGTAHEKLFF
>TRBD1|TRBJ1-1|few|TRBV19
CASSPLNRGRAEAFF
>NA|TRBJ1-1|NA|TRBV30
CAWSPRVYTEAFF
>NA|TRBJ2-5|NA|TRBV11-3
CASSLGAAGRQETQYF
>NA|TRBJ2-5|NA|TRBV13
CASSLLPVEETQYF
>TRBD2|TRBJ2-6|NA|TRBV2
CASRPPGLAGATPSGANVLTF
>TRBD1|TRBJ1-4|NA|TRBV5-4
CASSKTGATNEKLFF
>TRBD1|TRBJ2-5|NA|TRBV5-1
CASSTGTGPSQETQYF
>NA|TRBJ2-5|NA|TRBV5-1
CASSLVGTSLGETQYF
>TRBD1|TRBJ1-2|NA|TRBV4-2
CASSQVQGEGYGYTF
>NA|TRBJ2-7|NA|TRBV7-9
CASSLSSYEQYF
>NA|TRBJ2-3|NA|TRBV7-9
CASSLGGPSTDTQYF
>NA|TRBJ2-7|once|TRBV7-6
CASSLGAEQYF
>TRBD1|TRBJ1-6|NA|TRBV30
CAWSLTQGSNSPLHF
>TRBD1|TRBJ1-2|NA|TRBV19
CASQGQGSYGYTF
>TRBD1|TRBJ2-2|NA|TRBV5-4
CASSPGTDFTGELFF
>NA|TRBJ1-1|NA|TRBV18
CASSREGGELNTEAFF
>NA|TRBJ1-2|NA|TRBV24-1
CATSDPVGGMDGYTF
>NA|TRBJ1-2|NA|TRBV6-5
CASSYHNSQGVAGYTF
>NA|TRBJ1-4|NA|TRBV3-1/TRBV3-2
CASSQDGVDEKLFF
>NA|TRBJ2-3|few|TRBV5-1
CASSYHIRRADTQYF
>NA|TRBJ1-4|NA|TRBV27
CASSLFPSTNEKLFF
>NA|TRBJ2-7|NA|TRBV5-1
CASSWTDRYEQYF
>TRBD2|TRBJ2-2|once|TRBV30
CAWSSGGNTGELFF
>TRBD1|TRBJ1-6|NA|TRBV6-5
CASRKDRVGSPLHF
>TRBD2|TRBJ2-5|NA|TRBV4-2
CASSRATSGANQETQYF
>NA|TRBJ1-2|NA|TRBV6-5
CASSSHAGKGYGYTF
>NA|TRBJ1-2|NA|TRBV20-1
CSAMVQAGYTF
>NA|TRBJ1-2|NA|TRBV28
CASSLQDYGYTF
>NA|TRBJ1-1|once|TRBV5-1
CASSLQVGPNTEAFF
>NA|TRBJ1-2|NA|TRBV3-1/TRBV3-2
CASEDTNYGYTF
>NA|TRBJ1-4|once|TRBV24-1
CATSQSGGTNEKLFF
>TRBD2|TRBJ2-3|once|TRBV11-2
CASSLLAGGVTDTQYF